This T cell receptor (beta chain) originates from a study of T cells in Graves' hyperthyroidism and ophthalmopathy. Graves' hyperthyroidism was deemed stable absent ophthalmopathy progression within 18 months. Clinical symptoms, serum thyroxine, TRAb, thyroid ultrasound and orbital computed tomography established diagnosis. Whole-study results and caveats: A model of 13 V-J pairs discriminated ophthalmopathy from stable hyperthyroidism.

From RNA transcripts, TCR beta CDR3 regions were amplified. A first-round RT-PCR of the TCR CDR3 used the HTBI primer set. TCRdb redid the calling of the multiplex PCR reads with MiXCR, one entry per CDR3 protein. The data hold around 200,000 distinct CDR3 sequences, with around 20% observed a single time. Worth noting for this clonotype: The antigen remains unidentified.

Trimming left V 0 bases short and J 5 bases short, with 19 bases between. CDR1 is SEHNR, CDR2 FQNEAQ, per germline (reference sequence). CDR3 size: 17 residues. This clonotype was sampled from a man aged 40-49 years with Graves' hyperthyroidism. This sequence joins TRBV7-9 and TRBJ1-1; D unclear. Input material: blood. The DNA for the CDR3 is TGTGCCAGCAGCTTAGCGCGTAGTTGGGGTCTTAGGACTGAAGCTTTCTTT. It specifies CASSLARSWGLRTEAFF.